This is a list of T cell receptor beta chains from one sample in a study of blood T cells in healthy people across ages. From the 5' RACE reads, TCRdb called clonotypes with MiXCR, one entry per CDR3 protein. The data show some 1,500,000 distinct CDR3 sequences, with 35% to 45% seen just once and about 4% held by the top ten. Specimen: blood. These receptors all come from a woman aged 18-35 years in good health. The CDR3 runs from the conserved cysteine through the conserved F or W. A D gene is named only where the DNA matches it firmly. The size field is filled for only some rows; it gives once, few, many or a size class.

TRBD2,.,TRBV5-1,TRBJ2-2,TGCGCCAGCAGATGGACTAGCGGGGTGCCCGGCGGGGAGCTGTTTTTT,CASRWTSGVPGGELFF
.,.,TRBV9,TRBJ1-1,TGTGCCAGCAGCGTACAGACATACACTGAAGCTTTCTTT,CASSVQTYTEAFF
.,.,TRBV20-1,TRBJ1-6,TGCAGTGCTCTTCCCTTTTATAATTCACCCCTCCACTTT,CSALPFYNSPLHF
.,few,TRBV12-3/TRBV12-4,TRBJ2-3,TGTGCCAGCAGTTTAGGGTTGGCTACGCAGTATTTT,CASSLGLATQYF
.,many,TRBV5-1,TRBJ2-5,TGCGCCAGCAGCACAGAGCGGTTTGCGGTGGAGACCCAGTACTTC,CASSTERFAVETQYF
TRBD2,.,TRBV6-5,TRBJ2-5,TGTGCCAGCAGTTTGAGCGGGGGGGACTACAATGAGAAGTACTTC,CASSLSGGDYNEKYF
.,.,TRBV10-3,TRBJ2-5,TGTGCCATCAGCCGGGACAGGGGCCATCTTACTAGCGGGACGTACCAAGAGACCCAGTACTTC,CAISRDRGHLTSGTYQETQYF
.,few,TRBV2,TRBJ2-2,TGTGCCAGCAGTGCCGGGACGACGAACACCGGGGAGCTGTTTTTT,CASSAGTTNTGELFF
.,once,TRBV9,TRBJ2-5,TGTGCCAGCAGCGTAGTTCGGAAAGAGGGAACCCAAGAGACCCAGTACTTC,CASSVVRKEGTQETQYF
.,.,TRBV18,TRBJ2-1,TGTGCCAGCTCACCAGGAGACCGAAATGAGCAGTTCTTC,CASSPGDRNEQFF
.,few,TRBV10-1,TRBJ2-1,TGCGCCAGCAGCGAGAGGGTGAACAATGAGCAGTTCTTC,CASSERVNNEQFF
.,.,TRBV7-9,TRBJ2-1,TGTTCCAGCAGCTTAGCACAGGGAATCTACAATGAGCAGTTCTTC,CSSSLAQGIYNEQFF
TRBD2,.,TRBV3-1,TRBJ2-7,TGTGCCTGCAGCCACTCCGGGACTAGCAGAACCTACGAGCAGTACTTC,CACSHSGTSRTYEQYF
.,.,TRBV4-3,TRBJ2-3,TGCGCCAGCAGCCAAGATGCGGTTGGCACAGATACGCAGTATTTT,CASSQDAVGTDTQYF
TRBD1,.,TRBV28,TRBJ2-3,TGTGCCAGCAGTGCGCTGGACAGGGGACAAGATACGCAGTATTTT,CASSALDRGQDTQYF
.,.,TRBV7-3,TRBJ2-3,TGTGCCAGCAGCTTAACACCCCTAGGGACGCAGTATTTT,CASSLTPLGTQYF
.,.,TRBV20-1,TRBJ1-6,TGCAGTGCTAGGATTGGGAGGGATAATTCACCCCTCCACTTT,CSARIGRDNSPLHF
.,.,TRBV12-3/TRBV12-4,TRBJ2-5,TGTGCCAGCAGTTTTGTTCCACCAGGGACCCAGTACTTC,CASSFVPPGTQYF
TRBD1,.,TRBV6-1,TRBJ2-2,TGTGCCAGCACCCGGGACAGTCACACCGGGGAGCTGTTTTTT,CASTRDSHTGELFF
.,few,TRBV7-3,TRBJ2-3,TGTGCCAGCAGCTTAAACTTCGGTTTGGATACGCAGTATTTT,CASSLNFGLDTQYF
.,.,TRBV10-3,TRBJ1-1,TGTGCCATCAGTGGTTTAGAGAACACTGAAGCTTTCTTT,CAISGLENTEAFF
.,.,TRBV6-1,TRBJ2-4,TGTGCCAGCAGTGAACTAAGCATTCAGTACTTC,CASSELSIQYF
TRBD2,.,TRBV6-5,TRBJ2-1,TGTGCCAGCACTCATCACGGACTAGCGGGAGTAGGTGAGCAGTTCTTC,CASTHHGLAGVGEQFF
.,few,TRBV11-2,TRBJ2-1,TGTGCCAGCAGTGATACCTGGGGGGTGACTACAAAAGAGCAGTTCTTC,CASSDTWGVTTKEQFF
.,.,TRBV30,TRBJ1-2,TGTGCCTGGAGTGTCGGCGGGGGTGGCTATGGCTACACCTTC,CAWSVGGGGYGYTF
.,.,TRBV10-3,TRBJ2-3,TGTGCCATCAGTGACGGGGTTTCGGATACGCAGTATTTT,CAISDGVSDTQYF
.,.,TRBV12-3/TRBV12-4,TRBJ2-3,TGTGCCAGCAAAAACACCCCAGCTATCGCAGATACGCAGTATTTT,CASKNTPAIADTQYF
.,.,TRBV28,TRBJ2-3,TGTGCCAGCAGTTTGAAGGGAACTAGTAAAGATACGCAGTATTTT,CASSLKGTSKDTQYF
.,many,TRBV2,TRBJ1-2,TGTGCCAGCAGTCGGGATTTTAACTATGGCTACACCTTC,CASSRDFNYGYTF
TRBD2,few,TRBV7-2,TRBJ2-7,TGTGCCAGCAGCCTATACTTTAGCGGGGGCCCGACCTACGAGCAGTACTTC,CASSLYFSGGPTYEQYF
TRBD1,.,TRBV24-1,TRBJ1-1,TGTGCCACCAGTGATTTCAGGGGGTCAGCTTTCTTT,CATSDFRGSAFF
.,few,TRBV4-1,TRBJ2-4,TGCGCCAGCAGCCATCGGGAGTGGGCCAAAAACATTCAGTACTTC,CASSHREWAKNIQYF
.,.,TRBV5-1,TRBJ2-1,TGCGCCAGCAACCCGAACCATCAGATAAACAATGAGCAGTTCTTC,CASNPNHQINNEQFF
.,.,TRBV28,TRBJ2-7,TGTGCCAGCAGGCACCCAATCGCCACCTACGAGCAGTACTTC,CASRHPIATYEQYF
.,.,TRBV5-1,TRBJ2-3,TGCGCCAGCAGCTTGGCCGGGACCGGCATTATCACAGATACGCAGTATTTT,CASSLAGTGIITDTQYF